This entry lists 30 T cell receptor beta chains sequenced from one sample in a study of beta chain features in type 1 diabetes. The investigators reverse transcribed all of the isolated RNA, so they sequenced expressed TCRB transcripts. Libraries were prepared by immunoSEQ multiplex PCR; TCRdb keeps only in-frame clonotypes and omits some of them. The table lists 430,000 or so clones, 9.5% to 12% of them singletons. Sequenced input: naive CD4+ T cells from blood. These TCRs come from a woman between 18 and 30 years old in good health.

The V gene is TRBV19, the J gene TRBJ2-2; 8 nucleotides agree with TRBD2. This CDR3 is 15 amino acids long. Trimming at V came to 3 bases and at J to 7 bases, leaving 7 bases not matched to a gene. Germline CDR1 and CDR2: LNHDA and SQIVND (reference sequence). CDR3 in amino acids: CASSMWTSLVGELFF. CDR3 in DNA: TGTGCCAGTAGTATGTGGACTAGCCTGGTCGGGGAGCTGTTTTTT.

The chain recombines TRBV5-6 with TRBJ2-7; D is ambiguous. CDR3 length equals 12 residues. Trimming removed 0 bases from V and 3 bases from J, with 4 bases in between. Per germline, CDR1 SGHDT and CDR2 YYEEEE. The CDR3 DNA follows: TGTGCCAGCAGCTTGGTGGGCTACGAGCAGTACGTC. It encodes CASSLVGYEQYV.

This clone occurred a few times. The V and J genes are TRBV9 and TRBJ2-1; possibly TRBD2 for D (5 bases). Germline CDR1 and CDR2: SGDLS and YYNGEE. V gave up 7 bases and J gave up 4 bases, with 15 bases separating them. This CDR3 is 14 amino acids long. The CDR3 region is CASALGGSYNEQFF. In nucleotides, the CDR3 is TGTGCCAGCGCCCTCGGCGGGTCGTACAATGAGCAGTTCTTC.

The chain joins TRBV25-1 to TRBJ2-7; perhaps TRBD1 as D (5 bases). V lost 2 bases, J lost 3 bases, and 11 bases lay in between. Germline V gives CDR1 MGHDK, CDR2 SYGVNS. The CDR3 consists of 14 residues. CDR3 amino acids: CASSEIGASYEQYF. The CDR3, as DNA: TGTGCCAGCAGTGAAATAGGGGCCAGCTACGAGCAGTACTTC.

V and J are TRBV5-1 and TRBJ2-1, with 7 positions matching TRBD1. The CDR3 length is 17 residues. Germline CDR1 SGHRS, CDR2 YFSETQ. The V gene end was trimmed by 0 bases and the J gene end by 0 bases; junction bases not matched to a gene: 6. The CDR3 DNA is TGCGCCAGCAGCTTGGGAGGGACAGCAAGCTCCTACAATGAGCAGTTCTTC. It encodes CASSLGGTASSYNEQFF.

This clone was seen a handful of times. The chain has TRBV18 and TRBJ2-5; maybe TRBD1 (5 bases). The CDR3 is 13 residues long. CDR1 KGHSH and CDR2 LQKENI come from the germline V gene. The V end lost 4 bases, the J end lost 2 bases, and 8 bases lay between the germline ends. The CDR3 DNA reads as TGTGCCAGCTCACGGACACAGCAAGAGACCCAGTACTTC. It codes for CASSRTQQETQYF.

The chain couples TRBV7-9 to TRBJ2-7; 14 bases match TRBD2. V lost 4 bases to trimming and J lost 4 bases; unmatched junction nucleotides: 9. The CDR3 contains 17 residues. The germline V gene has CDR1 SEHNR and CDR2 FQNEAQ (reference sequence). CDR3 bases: TGTGCCAGCAGCTCCCCGACTAGCGGGAGGGCCGGATACGAGCAGTACTTC. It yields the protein CASSSPTSGRAGYEQYF.

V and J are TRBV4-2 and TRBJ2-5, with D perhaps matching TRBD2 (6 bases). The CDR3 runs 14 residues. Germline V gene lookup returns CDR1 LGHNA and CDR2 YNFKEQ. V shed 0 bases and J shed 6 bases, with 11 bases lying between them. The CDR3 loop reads CASSQDGRGQTQYF. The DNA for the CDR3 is TGTGCCAGCAGCCAAGATGGGCGGGGTCAGACCCAGTACTTC.

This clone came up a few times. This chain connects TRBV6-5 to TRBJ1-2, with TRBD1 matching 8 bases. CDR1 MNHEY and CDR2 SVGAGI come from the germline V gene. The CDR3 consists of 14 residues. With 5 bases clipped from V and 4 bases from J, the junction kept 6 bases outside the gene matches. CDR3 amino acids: CASSRTGLVYGYTF. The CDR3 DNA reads TGTGCCAGCAGTAGGACAGGGTTAGTCTATGGCTACACCTTC.

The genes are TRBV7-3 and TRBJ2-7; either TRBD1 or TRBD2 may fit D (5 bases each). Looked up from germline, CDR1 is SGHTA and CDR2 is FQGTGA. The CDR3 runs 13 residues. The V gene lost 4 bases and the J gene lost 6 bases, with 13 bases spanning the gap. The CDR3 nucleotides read TGTGCCAGCAGCTCGGGACCGGCGGGCGAGCAGTACGTC. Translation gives CASSSGPAGEQYV.

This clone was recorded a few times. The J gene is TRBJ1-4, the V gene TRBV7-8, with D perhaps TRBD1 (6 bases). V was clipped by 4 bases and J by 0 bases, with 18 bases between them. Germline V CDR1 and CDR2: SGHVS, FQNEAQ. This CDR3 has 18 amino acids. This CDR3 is CASSYPTGTSSTNEKLFF. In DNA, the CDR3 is TGTGCCAGCAGCTACCCAACAGGGACTTCATCAACTAATGAAAAACTGTTTTTT. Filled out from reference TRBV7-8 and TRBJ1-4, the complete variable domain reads GAGVSQSPRYKVAKRGQDVALRCDPISGHVSLFWYQQALGQGPEFLTYFQNEAQLDKSGLPSDRFFAERPEGSVSTLKIQRTQQEDSAVYLCASSYPTGTSSTNEKLFFGSGTQLSVL.

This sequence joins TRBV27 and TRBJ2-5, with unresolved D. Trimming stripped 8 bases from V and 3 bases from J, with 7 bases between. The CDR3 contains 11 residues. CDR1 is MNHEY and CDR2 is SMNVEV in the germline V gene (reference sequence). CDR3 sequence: CASGTKETQYF. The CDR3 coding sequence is TGTGCCAGCGGAACGAAAGAGACCCAGTACTTC.

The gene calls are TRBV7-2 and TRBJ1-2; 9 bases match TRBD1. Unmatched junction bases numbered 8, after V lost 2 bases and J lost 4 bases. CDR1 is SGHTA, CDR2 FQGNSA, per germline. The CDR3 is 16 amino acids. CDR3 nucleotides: TGTGCCAGCAGCTTAAGGACCGGGACAGGGTCCTATGGCTACACCTTC. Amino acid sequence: CASSLRTGTGSYGYTF.

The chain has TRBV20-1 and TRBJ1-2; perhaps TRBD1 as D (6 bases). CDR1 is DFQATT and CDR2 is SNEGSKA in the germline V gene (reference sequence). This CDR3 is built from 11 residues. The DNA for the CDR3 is TGCGCCCCCGGACAGACGAGTGGCTACACCTTC. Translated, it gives CAPGQTSGYTF.

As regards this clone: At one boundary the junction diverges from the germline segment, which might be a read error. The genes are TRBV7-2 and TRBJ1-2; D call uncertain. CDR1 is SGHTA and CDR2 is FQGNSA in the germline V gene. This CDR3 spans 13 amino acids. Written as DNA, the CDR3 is TGTGCCAGCAGCCTAGCCCAAGCCTATGGCTACACCTTC. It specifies CASSLAQAYGYTF.

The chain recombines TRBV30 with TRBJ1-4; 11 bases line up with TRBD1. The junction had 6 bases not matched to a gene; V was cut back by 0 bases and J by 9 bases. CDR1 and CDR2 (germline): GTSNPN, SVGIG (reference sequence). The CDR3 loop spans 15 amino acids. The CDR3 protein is CAWSVFGTGGKKLFF. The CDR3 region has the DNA TGTGCCTGGAGTGTTTTCGGGACAGGGGGTAAAAAACTGTTTTTT. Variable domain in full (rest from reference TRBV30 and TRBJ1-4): SQTIHQWPATLVQPVGSPLSLECTVEGTSNPNLYWYRQAAGRGLQLLFYSVGIGQISSEVPQNLSASRPQDRQFILSSKKLLLSDSGFYLCAWSVFGTGGKKLFFGSGTQLSVL.

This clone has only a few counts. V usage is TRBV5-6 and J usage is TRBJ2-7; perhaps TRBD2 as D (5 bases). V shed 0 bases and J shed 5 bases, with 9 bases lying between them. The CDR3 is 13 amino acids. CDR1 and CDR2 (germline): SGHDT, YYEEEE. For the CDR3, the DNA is TGTGCCAGCAGCTTGGTACTGGGAGACGAGCAGTACGTC. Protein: CASSLVLGDEQYV.

The CDR3 spells CATTSATDTQYF. CDR3 DNA: TGTGCCACAACAAGTGCCACAGATACGCAGTATTTT. This chain uses TRBV6-1 with TRBJ2-3; D is unresolved. The CDR3 has 12 amino acids. From germline, CDR1 is MNHNS and CDR2 SASEGT. Trimming cost V 10 bases and J 2 bases, with 10 bases left between them.

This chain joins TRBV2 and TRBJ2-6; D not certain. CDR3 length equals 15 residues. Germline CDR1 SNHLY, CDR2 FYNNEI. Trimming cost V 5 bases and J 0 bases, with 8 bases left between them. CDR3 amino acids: CASSLQPSGANVLTF. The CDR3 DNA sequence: TGTGCCAGCAGTCTACAACCCTCTGGGGCCAACGTCCTGACTTTC.

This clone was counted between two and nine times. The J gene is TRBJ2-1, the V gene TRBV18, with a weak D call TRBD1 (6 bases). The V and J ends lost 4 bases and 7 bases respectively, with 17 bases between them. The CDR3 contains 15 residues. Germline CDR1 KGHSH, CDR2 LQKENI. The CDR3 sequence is CASSRVATQGNEQFF. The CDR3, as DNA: TGTGCCAGCTCACGGGTAGCGACTCAGGGGAATGAGCAGTTCTTC. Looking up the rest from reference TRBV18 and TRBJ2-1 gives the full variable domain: NAGVMQNPRHLVRRRGQEARLRCSPMKGHSHVYWYRQLPEEGLKFMVYLQKENIIDESGMPKERFSAEFPKEGPSILRIQQVVRGDSAAYFCASSRVATQGNEQFFGPGTRLTVL.

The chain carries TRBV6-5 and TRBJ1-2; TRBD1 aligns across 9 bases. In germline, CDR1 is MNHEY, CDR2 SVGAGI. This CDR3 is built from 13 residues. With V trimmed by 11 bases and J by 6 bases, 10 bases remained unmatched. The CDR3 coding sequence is TGTGCCGCATACAGGGGGCAGTGGAATGGCTACACCTTC. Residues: CAAYRGQWNGYTF.

As DNA, the CDR3 is TGTGCCAGCAGCTTGGGCGTTGGTGGGGCCAACACCGGGGAGCTGTTTTTT. Residues: CASSLGVGGANTGELFF. The chain has TRBV5-8 and TRBJ2-2; a weak D match, TRBD1 (5 bases). V lost 0 bases, J lost 2 bases, and 14 bases lay in between. Germline CDR1 reads SGHTS; CDR2 reads YDEGEE. This CDR3 is 17 amino acids long.

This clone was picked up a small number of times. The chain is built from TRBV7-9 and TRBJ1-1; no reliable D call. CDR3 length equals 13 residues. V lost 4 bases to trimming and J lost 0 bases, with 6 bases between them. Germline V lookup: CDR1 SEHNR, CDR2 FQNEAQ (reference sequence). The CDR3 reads CASSSTLNTEAFF. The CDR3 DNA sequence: TGTGCCAGCAGCTCGACACTGAACACTGAAGCTTTCTTT.

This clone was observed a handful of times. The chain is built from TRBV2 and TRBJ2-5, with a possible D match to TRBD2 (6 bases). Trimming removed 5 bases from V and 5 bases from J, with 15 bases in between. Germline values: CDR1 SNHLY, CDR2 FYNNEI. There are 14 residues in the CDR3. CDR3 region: CASSREPVMETQYF. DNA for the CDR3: TGTGCCAGCAGTCGGGAGCCGGTCATGGAGACCCAGTACTTC.

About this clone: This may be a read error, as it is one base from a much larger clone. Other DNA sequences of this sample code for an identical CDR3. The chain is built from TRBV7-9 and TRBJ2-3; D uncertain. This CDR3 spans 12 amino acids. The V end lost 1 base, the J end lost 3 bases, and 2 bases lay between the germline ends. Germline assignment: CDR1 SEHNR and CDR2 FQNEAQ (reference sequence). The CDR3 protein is CASSLDTDTQYF. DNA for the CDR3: TGTGCCAGCAGCTTAGATACAGATACGCAGTATTTT.

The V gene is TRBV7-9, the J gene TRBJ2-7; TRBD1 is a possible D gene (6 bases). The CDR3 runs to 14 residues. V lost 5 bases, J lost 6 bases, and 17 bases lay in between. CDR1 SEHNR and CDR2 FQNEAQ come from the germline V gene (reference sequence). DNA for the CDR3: TGTGCCAGCAGCCTTGGACAGTACGTCGGCGAGCAGTACTTC. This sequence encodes CASSLGQYVGEQYF.

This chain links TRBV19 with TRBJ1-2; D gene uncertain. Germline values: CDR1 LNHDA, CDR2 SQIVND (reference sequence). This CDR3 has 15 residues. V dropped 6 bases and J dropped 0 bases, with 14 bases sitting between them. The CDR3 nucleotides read TGTGCCAGTAGCCTCTTATTGAGTGCTAACTATGGCTACACCTTC. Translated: CASSLLLSANYGYTF. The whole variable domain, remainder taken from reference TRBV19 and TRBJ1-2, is DGGITQSPKYLFRKEGQNVTLSCEQNLNHDAMYWYRQDPGQGLRLIYYSQIVNDFQKGDIAEGYSVSREKKESFPLTVTSAQKNPTAFYLCASSLLLSANYGYTFGSGTRLTVV.

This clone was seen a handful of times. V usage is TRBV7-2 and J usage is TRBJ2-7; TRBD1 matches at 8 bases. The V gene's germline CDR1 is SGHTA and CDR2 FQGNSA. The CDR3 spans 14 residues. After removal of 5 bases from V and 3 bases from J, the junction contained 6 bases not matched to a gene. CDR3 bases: TGTGCCAGCAGCCCAGGGGGCTACGGCTACGAGCAGTACTTC. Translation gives CASSPGGYGYEQYF.

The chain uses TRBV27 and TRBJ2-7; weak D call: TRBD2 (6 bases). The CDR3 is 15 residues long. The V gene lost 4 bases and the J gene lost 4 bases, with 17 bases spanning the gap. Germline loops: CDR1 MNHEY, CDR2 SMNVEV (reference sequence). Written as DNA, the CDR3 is TGTGCCAGCAGTTGGTTGCAGGGAGGAATTTACGAGCAGTACTTC. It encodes CASSWLQGGIYEQYF.

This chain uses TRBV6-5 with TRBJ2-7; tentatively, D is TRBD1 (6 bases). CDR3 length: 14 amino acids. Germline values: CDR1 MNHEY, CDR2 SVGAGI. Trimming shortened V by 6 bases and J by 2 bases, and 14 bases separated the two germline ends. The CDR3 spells CASRTGGPTYEQYV. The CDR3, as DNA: TGTGCCAGCAGGACAGGTGGTCCTACCTACGAGCAGTACGTC.